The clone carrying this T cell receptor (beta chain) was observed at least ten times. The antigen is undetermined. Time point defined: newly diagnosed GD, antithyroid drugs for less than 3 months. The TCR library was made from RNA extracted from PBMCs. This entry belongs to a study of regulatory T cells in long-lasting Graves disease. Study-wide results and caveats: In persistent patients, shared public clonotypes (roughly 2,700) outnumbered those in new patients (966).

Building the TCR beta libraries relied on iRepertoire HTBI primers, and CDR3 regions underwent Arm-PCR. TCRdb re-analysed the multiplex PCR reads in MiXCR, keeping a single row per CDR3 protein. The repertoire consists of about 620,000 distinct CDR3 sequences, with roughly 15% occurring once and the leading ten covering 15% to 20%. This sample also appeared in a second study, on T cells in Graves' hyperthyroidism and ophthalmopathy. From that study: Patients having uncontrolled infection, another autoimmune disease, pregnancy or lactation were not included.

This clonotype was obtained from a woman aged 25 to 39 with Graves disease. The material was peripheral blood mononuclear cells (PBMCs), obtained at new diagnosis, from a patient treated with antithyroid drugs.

CDR3 nucleotides: TGTGCCAGCAGTTACCTGGGCAGATCCTACGAGCAGTACTTC. This codes for CASSYLGRSYEQYF. The chain couples TRBV6-9 to TRBJ2-7; D remains unclear. Trimming removed 3 bases at V and 1 base at J, with 10 bases between. The CDR3 is made up of 14 amino acids. Germline CDR1 is MNHGY and CDR2 is SVAAGI.